A selection of T cell receptor beta chains follows, all from one sample in a study of shared clonotypes between healthy human individuals. Assay used: immunoSEQ multiplex PCR; TCRdb lists only in-frame clones, some missing. In the table there are about 480,000 clones, about 80% of which are singletons. The sample was PBMCs. Receptors originate from a middle-aged woman in good health. Some clones in this sample may be carry-over from other donors' samples. Each CDR3 is given with its conserved first and last residue. A D gene is named only where the DNA matches it firmly. Part of the rows lack a size; the others show once, few, many or a class for expanded clones.

j_call: TRBJ2-7
clone_size: .
d_call: .
v_call: TRBV19
cdr3_nt: TGTGCCAGTAGTCTTCAGGGGACCGGAGCCTACGAGCAGTACTTC
cdr3_aa: CASSLQGTGAYEQYF

j_call: TRBJ1-6
clone_size: once
d_call: .
v_call: TRBV11-2
cdr3_nt: TGTGCCAGCAGCTTAGACAGCTCCTATAATTCACCCCTCCACTTT
cdr3_aa: CASSLDSSYNSPLHF

j_call: TRBJ2-2
clone_size: .
d_call: .
v_call: TRBV7-6
cdr3_nt: TGTGCCAGCAGCATTTCAACAGGAAACACCGGGGAGCTGTTTTTT
cdr3_aa: CASSISTGNTGELFF

j_call: TRBJ1-3
clone_size: .
d_call: .
v_call: TRBV5-6
cdr3_nt: TGTGCCAGCAGCTTGGTAGGGGCTGGAAACACCATATATTTT
cdr3_aa: CASSLVGAGNTIYF

j_call: TRBJ2-5
clone_size: .
d_call: TRBD2
v_call: TRBV5-1
cdr3_nt: TGCGCCAGCAGCACCGTGGGGGGAGGGCCCGAGACCCAGTACTTC
cdr3_aa: CASSTVGGGPETQYF

j_call: TRBJ2-7
clone_size: .
d_call: TRBD2
v_call: TRBV5-1
cdr3_nt: TGCGCCAGCACCGGGACTAGCGGCGAGCAGTACTTC
cdr3_aa: CASTGTSGEQYF

j_call: TRBJ1-2
clone_size: few
d_call: .
v_call: TRBV2
cdr3_nt: TGTGCCAGCATACCAGGGTATGGCTACACCTTC
cdr3_aa: CASIPGYGYTF

j_call: TRBJ2-1
clone_size: .
d_call: .
v_call: TRBV7-3
cdr3_nt: TGTGCCAGCAGCTCTGAAAGGACCAATGAGCAGTTCTTC
cdr3_aa: CASSSERTNEQFF

j_call: TRBJ2-1
clone_size: .
d_call: TRBD2
v_call: TRBV27
cdr3_nt: TGTGCCAGCAGACCTCCGGGACTAGCGGCCTCCTACAATGAGCAGTTCTTC
cdr3_aa: CASRPPGLAASYNEQFF

j_call: TRBJ2-4
clone_size: .
d_call: .
v_call: TRBV11-2
cdr3_nt: TGTGCCAGCAGCTTAGACCGGGAGTCCTGGGCCAAAAACATTCAGTACTTC
cdr3_aa: CASSLDRESWAKNIQYF

j_call: TRBJ2-7
clone_size: few
d_call: TRBD2
v_call: TRBV18
cdr3_nt: TGTGCCAGCTCACCCAGACTAGCGGCTGACACTTACGAGCAGTACTTC
cdr3_aa: CASSPRLAADTYEQYF

j_call: TRBJ2-3
clone_size: .
d_call: TRBD2
v_call: TRBV2
cdr3_nt: TGTGCCAGCAGTGTCGGGGAGGGCACGGTCGCGCAGTATTTT
cdr3_aa: CASSVGEGTVAQYF

j_call: TRBJ2-7
clone_size: .
d_call: TRBD1
v_call: TRBV28
cdr3_nt: TGTGCCAGCAGTTTATGGCAGGGGGCCAACGAGCAGTACTTC
cdr3_aa: CASSLWQGANEQYF

j_call: TRBJ1-5
clone_size: .
d_call: .
v_call: TRBV28
cdr3_nt: TGTGCCAGCAGGTCAATCCTTGGTCAGCCCCAGCATTTT
cdr3_aa: CASRSILGQPQHF

j_call: TRBJ2-7
clone_size: .
d_call: .
v_call: TRBV5-1
cdr3_nt: TGCGCCAGCAGCTTACAGGGTTACTACGAGCAGTACTTC
cdr3_aa: CASSLQGYYEQYF

j_call: TRBJ1-4
clone_size: .
d_call: .
v_call: TRBV9
cdr3_nt: TGTGCCAGCAGCGTAGCGGCGACGGGTGAAAAACTGTTTTTT
cdr3_aa: CASSVAATGEKLFF

j_call: TRBJ1-4
clone_size: .
d_call: .
v_call: TRBV4-3
cdr3_nt: TGCGCCAGCGGACATCCTCCAGGGTCGACTAATGAAAAACTGTTTTTT
cdr3_aa: CASGHPPGSTNEKLFF

j_call: TRBJ2-7
clone_size: few
d_call: .
v_call: TRBV6-1
cdr3_nt: TGTGCCAGCGGACGCTACGAGCAGTACTTC
cdr3_aa: CASGRYEQYF

j_call: TRBJ2-7
clone_size: .
d_call: .
v_call: TRBV6-5
cdr3_nt: TGTGCCAGCAGTTACTCGGTGTCGGGGGCGCGCTACGAGCAGTACTTC
cdr3_aa: CASSYSVSGARYEQYF

j_call: TRBJ2-3
clone_size: once
d_call: .
v_call: TRBV21-1
cdr3_nt: TGTGCCAGCAGCAAAAGTCGGGCAGGGGTAACGGGCACAGATACGCAGTATTTT
cdr3_aa: CASSKSRAGVTGTDTQYF

j_call: TRBJ2-1
clone_size: .
d_call: .
v_call: TRBV5-1
cdr3_nt: TGCGCCAGCACAGAGGGACTGGGTGAGCAGTTCTTC
cdr3_aa: CASTEGLGEQFF

j_call: TRBJ1-1
clone_size: few
d_call: TRBD1
v_call: TRBV7-8
cdr3_nt: TGTGCCAGCAGCTTCTGGACAGGGGACACTGAAGCTTTCTTT
cdr3_aa: CASSFWTGDTEAFF

j_call: TRBJ2-1
clone_size: .
d_call: TRBD2
v_call: TRBV7-9
cdr3_nt: TGTGCCAGCAGACTCTCCCTAGCGGGAGATGGCAATGAGCAGTTCTTC
cdr3_aa: CASRLSLAGDGNEQFF

j_call: TRBJ2-1
clone_size: .
d_call: TRBD1
v_call: TRBV18
cdr3_nt: TGTGCCAGCTCCCAAATAGACAGGGACAATGAGCAGTTCTTC
cdr3_aa: CASSQIDRDNEQFF

j_call: TRBJ2-1
clone_size: .
d_call: TRBD2
v_call: TRBV7-3
cdr3_nt: TGTGCCAGCAGCTTAACGCAACCCCTAGCGGGAAGGGAGCAGTTCTTC
cdr3_aa: CASSLTQPLAGREQFF

j_call: TRBJ1-2
clone_size: .
d_call: .
v_call: TRBV11-2
cdr3_nt: TGTGCCAGCAGCCAGGGGCAATCCTACGGCTACACCTTC
cdr3_aa: CASSQGQSYGYTF

j_call: TRBJ2-5
clone_size: .
d_call: .
v_call: TRBV14
cdr3_nt: TGTGCCAGCAGCCTTCCAGGAGGGAGCGGCGCAGAGACCCAGTACTTC
cdr3_aa: CASSLPGGSGAETQYF

j_call: TRBJ2-2
clone_size: .
d_call: .
v_call: TRBV5-1
cdr3_nt: TGCGCCAGCAGCTTGGAGCAGGGTAACACCGGGGAGCTGTTTTTT
cdr3_aa: CASSLEQGNTGELFF

j_call: TRBJ2-7
clone_size: .
d_call: .
v_call: TRBV5-6
cdr3_nt: TGTGCCAGCAGCTTCGCGGGGCCTTACGAGCAGTACTTC
cdr3_aa: CASSFAGPYEQYF

j_call: TRBJ1-4
clone_size: .
d_call: .
v_call: TRBV4-2
cdr3_nt: TGTGCCAGCAGCCAAGAAGATGAAAAACTGTTTTTT
cdr3_aa: CASSQEDEKLFF

j_call: TRBJ2-1
clone_size: .
d_call: .
v_call: TRBV9
cdr3_nt: TGTGCCAGCAGCGTATTGGGGGCAGGGAACAATGAGCAGTTCTTC
cdr3_aa: CASSVLGAGNNEQFF

j_call: TRBJ2-1
clone_size: once
d_call: .
v_call: TRBV7-3
cdr3_nt: TGTGCCAGCAGCTTAAATGCTGGCGGGGTCAATGAGCAGTTCTTC
cdr3_aa: CASSLNAGGVNEQFF

j_call: TRBJ2-7
clone_size: once
d_call: TRBD2
v_call: TRBV27
cdr3_nt: TGTGCCAGCCGGTGGCTAGCGGGAGGAAGGTACGAGCAGTACTTC
cdr3_aa: CASRWLAGGRYEQYF

j_call: TRBJ1-5
clone_size: few
d_call: .
v_call: TRBV4-1
cdr3_nt: TGCGCCAGCAGCCCTTCTGGGGCAGTAAATCAGCCCCAGCATTTT
cdr3_aa: CASSPSGAVNQPQHF

j_call: TRBJ2-5
clone_size: .
d_call: TRBD1
v_call: TRBV5-1
cdr3_nt: TGCGCCAGCAGCCAGGGGGAGTTAAGAGAGACCCAGTACTTC
cdr3_aa: CASSQGELRETQYF

j_call: TRBJ2-5
clone_size: many
d_call: TRBD1
v_call: TRBV7-6
cdr3_nt: TGTGCCAGCAGCTCGGACAGGGCGGAGACCCAGTACTTC
cdr3_aa: CASSSDRAETQYF

j_call: TRBJ2-7
clone_size: few
d_call: TRBD2
v_call: TRBV30
cdr3_nt: TGTGCCTGGGGGGGAGGGAACGAGCAGTACTTC
cdr3_aa: CAWGGGNEQYF

j_call: TRBJ1-1
clone_size: .
d_call: .
v_call: TRBV29-1
cdr3_nt: TGCAGCGCCTGGGCGCGGACGGTGGTGGGTAACACTGAAGCTTTCTTT
cdr3_aa: CSAWARTVVGNTEAFF

j_call: TRBJ1-2
clone_size: .
d_call: .
v_call: TRBV2
cdr3_nt: TGCGCCAGCAGCGCCGTCACAGGGAGGTCGGAAGGCTACACCTTC
cdr3_aa: CASSAVTGRSEGYTF

j_call: TRBJ2-5
clone_size: .
d_call: TRBD2
v_call: TRBV5-1
cdr3_nt: TGCGCCAGCAGCTTAGGGAGGACTAGTAGGCAAGAGACCCAGTACTTC
cdr3_aa: CASSLGRTSRQETQYF

j_call: TRBJ2-5
clone_size: .
d_call: .
v_call: TRBV28
cdr3_nt: TGTGCCAGCAGTTTAGGGGTCGCGAGGGGACACGGGGAAGAGACCCAGTACTTC
cdr3_aa: CASSLGVARGHGEETQYF

j_call: TRBJ2-7
clone_size: .
d_call: TRBD2
v_call: TRBV5-4
cdr3_nt: TGTGCCAGCAGAGCGGGGACTAGCGGCAACGAGCAGTACTTC
cdr3_aa: CASRAGTSGNEQYF

j_call: TRBJ2-2
clone_size: many
d_call: TRBD2
v_call: TRBV11-2
cdr3_nt: TGTGCCAGCAGCTTAGAGCGGGGGGCCGGGGAGCTGTTTTTT
cdr3_aa: CASSLERGAGELFF

j_call: TRBJ1-2
clone_size: .
d_call: .
v_call: TRBV5-1
cdr3_nt: TGCGCCAGCAGCTCGTCAGGGGCGGGCTATGGCTACACCTTC
cdr3_aa: CASSSSGAGYGYTF